This T cell receptor (beta chain) is drawn from a study of immune evolution from preneoplasia to lung adenocarcinoma. Study-wide results and limits: Normal lung had the highest top T cell clone frequencies. Later-stage lesions appeared to have more T cells, more diversity, less clonality.

Macro-dissection enriched premalignant or tumor cells before nucleic acid extraction. Germline CDR1 and CDR2: MDHEN and SYDVKM. The CDR3 is 13 amino acids. V lost 2 bases to trimming and J lost 3 bases; unmatched junction nucleotides: 0. The table came from immunoSEQ multiplex PCR; TCRdb's copy has only in-frame clones and leaves some out. Of about 4,900 clones listed, under 80% are singletons. Concerning this clone itself: Its antigen is unknown.

V gene TRBV28 combines with J gene TRBJ1-1, with 7 bases that match TRBD1. This clonotype was obtained from a person aged 50-69 years with lung adenocarcinoma. The sample taken for sequencing was FFPE minimally invasive lung adenocarcinoma tissue. Here the CDR3 reads CASSLQGDTEAFF. For the CDR3, the DNA is TGTGCCAGCAGTTTACAGGGGGACACTGAAGCTTTCTTT.